Listed below are T cell receptor beta chains from one sample, sequenced in a study of blood T cell repertoires in COVID-19. Data came from immunoSEQ multiplex PCR; TCRdb stores just in-frame clones and leaves some out. The table includes about 140,000 clones, 65% to 85% detected once. Sequencing was performed on peripheral blood. The origin of the receptors is a woman aged 55-75 years with acute or convalescent COVID-19. Each CDR3 is given with its conserved first and last residue. D genes are given only for firm matches. Part of the rows lack a size; the others show once, few, many or a class for expanded clones.

J gene: TRBJ1-5
V gene: TRBV24-1
clone size: few
D gene: .
CDR3 DNA: TGTGCCACCAGTGCACCTCAGATCGGCAATCAGCCCCAGCATTTT
CDR3 protein: CATSAPQIGNQPQHF

J gene: TRBJ2-2
V gene: TRBV5-1
clone size: .
D gene: .
CDR3 DNA: TGCGCCAGCAGCTCAGCACAGGGTGCCGGGGAGCTGTTTTTT
CDR3 protein: CASSSAQGAGELFF

J gene: TRBJ2-7
V gene: TRBV18
clone size: .
D gene: .
CDR3 DNA: TGTGCCAGCTCACCCCGGAGGGACAGCTACGAGCAGTACTTC
CDR3 protein: CASSPRRDSYEQYF

J gene: TRBJ2-6
V gene: TRBV7-9
clone size: .
D gene: TRBD1
CDR3 DNA: TGTGCCAGCAGCGATCAAGGGGGCCCTGGGGCCAACGTCCTGACTTTC
CDR3 protein: CASSDQGGPGANVLTF

J gene: TRBJ2-1
V gene: TRBV7-2
clone size: .
D gene: .
CDR3 DNA: TGTGCCAGCAGGGGCCCGATCAGCTCCTACAATGAGCAGTTCTTC
CDR3 protein: CASRGPISSYNEQFF

J gene: TRBJ2-7
V gene: TRBV4-1
clone size: few
D gene: .
CDR3 DNA: TGCGCCAGCAGCCAAGATGCCACTCCTCTCTACGAGCAGTACTTC
CDR3 protein: CASSQDATPLYEQYF

J gene: TRBJ2-2
V gene: TRBV15
clone size: .
D gene: TRBD2
CDR3 DNA: TGTGCCACCAGCAATTGGGGGGGAACCGGGGAGCTGTTTTTT
CDR3 protein: CATSNWGGTGELFF

J gene: TRBJ2-3
V gene: TRBV10-1
clone size: .
D gene: .
CDR3 DNA: TGCGCCAGCAGTGGGGCAGGGGTTCAGTATTTT
CDR3 protein: CASSGAGVQYF

J gene: TRBJ2-1
V gene: TRBV4-2
clone size: .
D gene: TRBD2
CDR3 DNA: TGTGCCAGCAGCCAAGACCGACTAGCGCCGGAGCAGTTCTTC
CDR3 protein: CASSQDRLAPEQFF

J gene: TRBJ2-4
V gene: TRBV11-2
clone size: .
D gene: TRBD1
CDR3 DNA: TGTGCCAGCAGCTTTGGGACAGGGTGGAACATTCAGTACTTC
CDR3 protein: CASSFGTGWNIQYF

J gene: TRBJ2-7
V gene: TRBV29-1
clone size: .
D gene: .
CDR3 DNA: TGCAGCGCTTCCGGGGGTTTCTCCTACGAGCAGTACTTC
CDR3 protein: CSASGGFSYEQYF

J gene: TRBJ1-1
V gene: TRBV7-9
clone size: .
D gene: .
CDR3 DNA: TGTGCCAGCAATCCACCCTCCCAGTTTGGGAACACTGAAGCTTTCTTT
CDR3 protein: CASNPPSQFGNTEAFF

J gene: TRBJ1-2
V gene: TRBV5-6
clone size: .
D gene: .
CDR3 DNA: TGTGCCAGCACCCTTATCTATAACTATGGCTACACCTTC
CDR3 protein: CASTLIYNYGYTF

J gene: TRBJ2-1
V gene: TRBV4-2
clone size: .
D gene: TRBD2
CDR3 DNA: TGTGCCAGCAGCCAAGGACTAGCGGGGGGGGAGCAGTTCTTC
CDR3 protein: CASSQGLAGGEQFF

J gene: TRBJ1-1
V gene: TRBV11-2
clone size: .
D gene: TRBD1
CDR3 DNA: TGTGCCAGCAGCCGACAGGGTTGGACTGAAGCTTTCTTT
CDR3 protein: CASSRQGWTEAFF